Below, 18 T cell receptor beta chains from the same sample are listed, as sequenced in a study of early T cells in non-severe SARS-CoV-2 infection (dated by TCRdb to about 2021). Library preparation employed 5' RACE. Sequenced on a NextSeq 500. The raw public data were reprocessed by TCRdb itself: fastp quality trimming at Q25, MiXCR clonotype calling, in-frame beta chains only. Rows merge per CDR3 protein into single entries with the most common DNA and genes. This sample has around 56,000 distinct CDR3 sequences in its table, and roughly 8.2% of those were observed once. 10% of the sample goes to the ten largest clones. The source was whole blood, collected at baseline. These receptors were obtained from an adult who was a healthcare worker with PCR-confirmed SARS-CoV-2 infection or an uninfected control (not recorded which).

This clonotype was detected ten times or more. V is TRBV7-9 and J is TRBJ1-4; the D gene is possibly TRBD1 (6 bases). Trimming stripped 4 bases from V and 3 bases from J, with 12 bases between. Germline V lookup: CDR1 SEHNR, CDR2 FQNEAQ (reference sequence). CDR3 length: 15 residues. CDR3 DNA sequence: TGTGCCAGCAGCTCATTGGACAGCTCTAATGAAAAACTGTTTTTT. It yields the protein CASSSLDSSNEKLFF.

The gene calls are TRBV20-1 and TRBJ1-5, with 11 bases that match TRBD1. V was pared by 3 bases and J by 2 bases, with 15 bases of the junction left unmatched. The CDR3 covers 19 residues. Per germline, CDR1 DFQATT and CDR2 SNEGSKA (reference sequence). CDR3 amino acids: CSARKTGTGGRFGNQPQHF. CDR3 coding DNA: TGCAGTGCTAGGAAAACCGGGACAGGGGGTAGGTTTGGCAATCAGCCCCAGCATTTT.

Many counts were recorded for this clonotype. The chain is built from TRBV7-9 and TRBJ2-7; 7 bases are shared with TRBD2. The V gene end was trimmed by 1 base and the J gene end by 6 bases; junction bases not matched to a gene: 3. The CDR3 length is 13 residues. The germline gives CDR1 SEHNR, CDR2 FQNEAQ (reference sequence). In nucleotides, the CDR3 is TGTGCCAGCAGCTTAGAACCGGGGGGCGAGCAGTACTTC. Amino acids: CASSLEPGGEQYF.

This clonotype was seen many times. The chain links TRBV7-2 to TRBJ2-1, with 7 bases identical to TRBD2. Trimming took 0 bases from V and 8 from J; bases not matched to a gene: 22. The CDR3 totals 20 residues. The germline V gene has CDR1 SGHTA and CDR2 FQGNSA. The CDR3 DNA reads as TGTGCCAGCAGCTTAGCGAAGTCTAGCGGTAATCCCTTTGACCGACATGAGCAGTTCTTC. Amino acids: CASSLAKSSGNPFDRHEQFF.

This clonotype was seen ten or more times. The chain joins TRBV7-6 to TRBJ2-6; a weak D match, TRBD1 (5 bases). The V gene's germline CDR1 is SGHVS and CDR2 FNYEAQ. The CDR3 totals 17 residues. V was cut by 4 bases and J by 2 bases, with 15 bases left in between. The DNA for the CDR3 is TGTGCCAGCAGCTCGCATTCAGGGTTAACTGGGGCCAACGTCCTGACTTTC. Its translation: CASSSHSGLTGANVLTF.

The J gene is TRBJ2-7, the V gene TRBV20-1; 10 positions match TRBD2. The CDR3 consists of 13 residues. Per the germline V gene, CDR1 is DFQATT and CDR2 is SNEGSKA (reference sequence). V lost 6 bases to trimming and J lost 3 bases; unmatched junction nucleotides: 5. The CDR3, as DNA: TGCAGTGCGCAGCGGGAGGGCCGCTACGAGCAGTACTTC. This codes for CSAQREGRYEQYF.

This clonotype turned up a few times. The rearrangement joins TRBV29-1 to TRBJ2-7, with a weak D call TRBD1 (5 bases). Trimming cost V 0 bases and J 0 bases, with 6 bases left between them. The V gene's germline CDR1 is SQVTM and CDR2 ANQGSEA. The CDR3 totals 13 residues. Here the CDR3 DNA reads TGCAGCGTTGAAGAGGACAACTCCTACGAGCAGTACTTC. This encodes CSVEEDNSYEQYF.

The chain is built from TRBV5-1 and TRBJ1-1; 9 positions agree with TRBD1. V lost 1 base, J lost 5 bases, and 12 bases stayed unmatched. The CDR3 length is 17 residues. Germline V gene lookup returns CDR1 SGHRS and CDR2 YFSETQ. The CDR3 nucleotides are TGCGCCAGCAGCTTGTTGTTCCAACAGGGGGCAGGAACTGAAGCTTTCTTT. Its translation: CASSLLFQQGAGTEAFF.

The chain couples TRBV5-4 to TRBJ2-3, with D unresolved. The CDR3 is made up of 15 amino acids. The V end was cut by 4 bases, the J end by 8 bases, with 20 bases between. The V gene's germline CDR1 is SGHNT and CDR2 YYREEE (reference sequence). The CDR3 sequence: CASSPSREHRGTQYF. The CDR3 DNA reads as TGTGCCAGCAGCCCGTCCAGAGAGCACAGAGGTACGCAGTATTTT.

The chain recombines TRBV4-1 with TRBJ2-5; 8 nucleotides line up with TRBD1. Trimming cost V 0 bases and J 10 bases; bases outside gene matches: 7. Per germline, CDR1 MGHRA and CDR2 YSYEKL. This CDR3 is built from 14 residues. CDR3 protein: CASSQDPTGALQYF. CDR3 bases: TGCGCCAGCAGCCAAGATCCGACAGGGGCCCTCCAGTACTTC.

This clonotype was detected ten times or more. This chain uses TRBV6-5 with TRBJ1-3; perhaps TRBD1 as D (6 bases). From germline, CDR1 is MNHEY and CDR2 SVGAGI. The V end lost 3 bases, the J end lost 7 bases, and 13 bases lay between the germline ends. CDR3 length: 14 residues. The chain's CDR3 is CASSYLGGGNTIYF. CDR3 coding DNA: TGTGCCAGCAGTTATTTAGGAGGGGGGAACACCATATATTTT.

V usage is TRBV12-3 or TRBV12-4 and J usage is TRBJ2-7, with D perhaps matching TRBD1 (6 bases). Deletions cut 3 bases from V and 3 bases from J, with 15 bases between. This CDR3 contains 15 residues. CDR3 coding DNA: TGTGCCAGCAGTTTGTTACAGGCAGGGGTCTACGAGCAGTACTTC. As protein: CASSLLQAGVYEQYF.

This clonotype has just a few counts. V is TRBV20-1 and J is TRBJ2-4, with D perhaps given as TRBD1 or TRBD2 (6 bases each). Germline loops: CDR1 DFQATT, CDR2 SNEGSKA (reference sequence). Trimming stripped 5 bases from V and 2 bases from J, with 19 bases between. The CDR3 has 16 residues. CDR3 sequence (DNA): TGCAGTGCTGGAGGGGGAGGTGGCAGGCCCAAAAACATTCAGTACTTC. This sequence encodes CSAGGGGGRPKNIQYF.

The J gene is TRBJ2-1, the V gene TRBV28; 8 bases are a match to TRBD1. Germline lookup yields CDR1 MDHEN and CDR2 SYDVKM. The CDR3 totals 16 residues. Trimming at V came to 5 bases and at J to 4 bases, leaving 10 bases not matched to a gene. The CDR3 DNA sequence: TGTGCCAGCAGTGTCCCCGGGACAGGACCTTACAATGAGCAGTTCTTC. Its translation: CASSVPGTGPYNEQFF.

This clonotype has just a few counts. CDR3 loop: CASGGTLLNYEQYF. CDR3 nucleotides: TGTGCCAGCGGCGGGACACTCCTTAACTACGAGCAGTACTTC. The V gene is TRBV25-1, the J gene TRBJ2-7; D tentatively reads TRBD1 or TRBD2 (6 bases each). V was clipped by 8 bases and J by 3 bases, with 17 bases between them. The germline V gene has CDR1 MGHDK and CDR2 SYGVNS. The CDR3 contains 14 residues.

The rearrangement uses TRBV6-5 and TRBJ2-5, with D possibly matching TRBD1 (6 bases). Trimming shortened V by 3 bases and J by 3 bases, and 11 bases separated the two germline ends. Germline V gene data show CDR1 as MNHEY and CDR2 as SVGAGI. The CDR3 sequence is 14 residues long. This CDR3 reads CASSYLDREETQYF. DNA for the CDR3: TGTGCCAGCAGTTATTTGGACAGAGAAGAGACCCAGTACTTC.

This clonotype was found many times. The CDR3 DNA is TGTGCCAGCAGTAAGGGGGGCGACAGCTATAGGTCTTTCTTT. Residues: CASSKGGDSYRSFF. The chain combines TRBV6-6 with TRBJ1-1; tentative D call: TRBD1 (6 bases). CDR3 size: 14 residues. Trimming removed 5 bases from V and 12 bases from J, with 22 bases in between. Germline V gives CDR1 MNHNY, CDR2 SVGAGI (reference sequence).

In its sample, this clonotype was seen a few times. The chain joins TRBV12-3 or TRBV12-4 to TRBJ2-1, with D maybe TRBD1 (6 bases). The length of the CDR3 is 14 residues. Between the trimmed V and J ends, which lost 7 bases and 5 bases, there was a span of 15 bases. CDR3 coding DNA: TGTGCCAGCACTACGTGGGGGCTTAACAATGAGCAGTTCTTC. Encoded protein: CASTTWGLNNEQFF.